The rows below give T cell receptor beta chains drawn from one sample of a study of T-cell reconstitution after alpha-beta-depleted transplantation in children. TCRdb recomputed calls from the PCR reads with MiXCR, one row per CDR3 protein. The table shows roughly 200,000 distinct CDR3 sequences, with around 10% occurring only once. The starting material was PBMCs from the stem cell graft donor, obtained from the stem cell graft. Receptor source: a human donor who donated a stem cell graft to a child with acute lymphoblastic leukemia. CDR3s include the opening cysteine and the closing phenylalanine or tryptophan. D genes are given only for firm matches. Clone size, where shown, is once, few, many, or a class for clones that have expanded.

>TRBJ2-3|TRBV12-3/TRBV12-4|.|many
TGTGCCAGCAGTTTCATCCTAGGCGGGCCGGCCCATACGCAGTATTTT
CASSFILGGPAHTQYF
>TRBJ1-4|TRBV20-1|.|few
TGCAGTGCTGGAATAGAGGAAAAACTGTTTTTT
CSAGIEEKLFF
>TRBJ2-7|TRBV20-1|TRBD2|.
TGCAGTGCTAGGGTGACTAGCGGGCCGAGCTCCTACGAGCAGTACTTC
CSARVTSGPSSYEQYF
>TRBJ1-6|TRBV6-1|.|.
TGTGCCAGTAGCAGGAGAGGGGAGTCACCCCTCCACTTT
CASSRRGESPLHF
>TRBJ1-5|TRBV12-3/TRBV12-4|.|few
TGTGCCAGCAGTTTTCAGGCTCAGCCCCAGCATTTT
CASSFQAQPQHF
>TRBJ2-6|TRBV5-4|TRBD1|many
TGTGCCAGCGGGACAGGGTCCTCGGGGGCCAACGTCCTGACTTTC
CASGTGSSGANVLTF
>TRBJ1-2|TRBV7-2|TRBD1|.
TGTGCCAGCAGCTTAATGGACAGGGGGGGTGGCTACACCTTC
CASSLMDRGGGYTF
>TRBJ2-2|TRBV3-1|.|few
TGTGCCAGCAGCCAAGATGGCGGGTCCCTTGGGGAGCTGTTTTTT
CASSQDGGSLGELFF
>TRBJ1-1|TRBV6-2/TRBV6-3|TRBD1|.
TGTGCCAGCAGTTACGCCGACAGGGAGAACACTGAAGCTTTCTTT
CASSYADRENTEAFF
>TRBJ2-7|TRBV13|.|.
TGTGCCAGCAGCTCCAGACCAGATACGATGCAGTACTTC
CASSSRPDTMQYF
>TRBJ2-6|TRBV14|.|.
TGTGCCAGCAGCCCAAAAGGAGCCTCTGGGGCCAACGTCCTGACTTTC
CASSPKGASGANVLTF
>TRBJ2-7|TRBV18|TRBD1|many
TGTGCCAGCTCACCAGAAGGGACAGTCTCTGGCTACGAGCAGTACTTC
CASSPEGTVSGYEQYF